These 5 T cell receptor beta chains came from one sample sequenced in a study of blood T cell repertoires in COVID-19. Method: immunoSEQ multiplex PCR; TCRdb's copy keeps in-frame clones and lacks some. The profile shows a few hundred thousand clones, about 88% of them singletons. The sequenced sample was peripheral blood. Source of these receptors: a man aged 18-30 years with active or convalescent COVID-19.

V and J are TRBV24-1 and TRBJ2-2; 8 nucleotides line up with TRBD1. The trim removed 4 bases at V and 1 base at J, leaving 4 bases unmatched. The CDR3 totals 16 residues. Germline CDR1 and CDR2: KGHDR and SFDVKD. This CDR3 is CATSDPGTGNTGELFF. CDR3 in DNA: TGTGCCACCAGTGACCCCGGGACAGGGAACACCGGGGAGCTGTTTTTT.

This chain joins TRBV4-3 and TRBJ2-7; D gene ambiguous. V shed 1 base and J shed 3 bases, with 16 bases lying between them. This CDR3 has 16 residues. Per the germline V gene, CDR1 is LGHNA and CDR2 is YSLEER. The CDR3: CASSQGGSDPIYEQYF. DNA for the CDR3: TGCGCCAGCAGCCAAGGCGGCTCAGATCCCATCTACGAGCAGTACTTC.

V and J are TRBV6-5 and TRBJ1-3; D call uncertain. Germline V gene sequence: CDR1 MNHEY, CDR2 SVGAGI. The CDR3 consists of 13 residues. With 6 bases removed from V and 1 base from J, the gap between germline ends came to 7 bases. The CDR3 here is CASRQLSGNTIYF. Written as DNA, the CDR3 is TGTGCCAGCAGACAGTTATCTGGAAACACCATATATTTT.

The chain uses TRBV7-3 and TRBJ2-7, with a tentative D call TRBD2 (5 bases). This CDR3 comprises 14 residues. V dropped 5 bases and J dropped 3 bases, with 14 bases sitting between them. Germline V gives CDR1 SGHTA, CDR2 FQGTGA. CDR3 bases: TGTGCCAGCAGCCCCAGCAGCGACTACTACGAGCAGTACTTC. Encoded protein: CASSPSSDYYEQYF.

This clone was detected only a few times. CDR3 sequence: CASGAIPGEGEKLFF. In DNA form, the CDR3 reads TGTGCCAGCGGAGCAATCCCCGGGGAGGGAGAAAAACTGTTTTTT. This sequence joins TRBV6-5 and TRBJ1-4, with no clear D. CDR1 is MNHEY and CDR2 is SVGAGI in the germline V gene. With 8 bases removed from V and 8 bases from J, the gap between germline ends came to 21 bases. The CDR3 runs to 15 residues.